A single sample gave rise to the 3 T cell receptor beta chains below, sequenced in a study of response to subunit inactivated influenza vaccine. TCRdb itself ran the RT-PCR reads through MiXCR, one entry per CDR3 protein. The profile shows hundreds of thousands of distinct CDR3 sequences, around 13% of them singletons. The input for sequencing was PBMCs from blood, taken 14 to 15 days before vaccination. The receptors were gathered from a man between 45 and 60 years old who received an inactivated influenza vaccine.

This clonotype was recorded a few times. The chain recombines TRBV28 with TRBJ2-3, with 10 positions matching TRBD2. V shed 6 bases, J shed 5 bases, and the junction held 2 bases outside the gene matches. This CDR3 contains 13 residues. CDR1 and CDR2 (germline): MDHEN, SYDVKM. Here the CDR3 reads CASRTSGIDTQYF. DNA for the CDR3: TGTGCCAGCAGAACTAGCGGGATAGATACGCAGTATTTT.

This clonotype was detected only a few times. The chain is built from TRBV11-2 and TRBJ2-1, with 8 bases matching TRBD1. The V segment lost 2 bases and the J segment 7 bases; nucleotides outside the gene matches: 16. Germline V gene lookup returns CDR1 SGHAT and CDR2 FQNNGV. The CDR3 spans 18 residues. This CDR3 reads CASSLMGSGGAGYNEQFF. Here the CDR3 DNA reads TGTGCCAGCAGCTTAATGGGCTCAGGGGGCGCGGGGTATAATGAGCAGTTCTTC.

The CDR3 DNA sequence: TGCAGTGCTAGTCCTTTCCGGGGATTAGAAGCTTTCTTT. This sequence encodes CSASPFRGLEAFF. This chain links TRBV20-1 with TRBJ1-1; D is uncertain. Germline V gene data show CDR1 as DFQATT and CDR2 as SNEGSKA (reference sequence). The CDR3 spans 13 residues. Trimming removed 3 bases at V and 8 bases at J, with 16 bases between.